These 27 T cell receptor beta chains originate from one sample sequenced in a study of early T cells in non-severe SARS-CoV-2 infection. A single record per CDR3 protein comes from TCRdb applying MiXCR to the 5' RACE reads. The sample lists more than 70,000 distinct CDR3 sequences, roughly an eighth occurring once. Sequences were obtained from whole blood. All receptors come from an adult who was a healthcare worker with PCR-confirmed SARS-CoV-2 infection or an uninfected control (not recorded which).

The table lists this clonotype with a few counts. This chain connects TRBV20-1 to TRBJ2-3, with 10 nucleotides matching TRBD2. The CDR3 spans 16 residues. With 2 bases clipped from V and 2 bases from J, the junction kept 7 bases outside the gene matches. The germline CDR1 and CDR2 sequences are DFQATT and SNEGSKA (reference sequence). Here the CDR3 DNA reads TGCAGTGCTAGATGGCTAGCGGGAGTCCCCACAGATACGCAGTATTTT. Amino acids: CSARWLAGVPTDTQYF.

In this sample, this clonotype turned up many times. The gene calls are TRBV19 and TRBJ2-1; 8 positions agree with TRBD2. Germline V gives CDR1 LNHDA, CDR2 SQIVND (reference sequence). V lost 1 base and J lost 7; bases outside the gene matches: 9. The CDR3 extends over 16 amino acids. CDR3: CASSIGPAGELNEQFF. DNA for the CDR3: TGTGCCAGTAGTATAGGACCAGCGGGAGAGTTAAATGAGCAGTTCTTC.

This clonotype was observed many times. The chain is built from TRBV7-2 and TRBJ2-3; D is uncertain. CDR3 length equals 13 residues. The V gene lost 1 base and the J gene lost 4 bases, with 6 bases spanning the gap. The V gene's germline CDR1 is SGHTA and CDR2 FQGNSA. As DNA, the CDR3 is TGTGCCAGCAGCTTAGTTGCGTCAGATACGCAGTATTTT. Its translation is CASSLVASDTQYF.

In its sample, this clonotype was seen many times. The CDR3 loop is CASSSTPYEQYF. Written as DNA, the CDR3 is TGTGCCAGCAGCTCCACCCCCTACGAGCAGTACTTC. The chain is built from TRBV5-5 and TRBJ2-7; D unresolved. The V gene's germline CDR1 is SGHKS and CDR2 YYEKEE (reference sequence). The CDR3 loop spans 12 amino acids. Trimming took off 3 bases at V and 2 bases at J, with 6 bases between the two ends.

This clonotype has just a few counts. The V call is TRBV12-5, the J call TRBJ2-1, with D maybe TRBD1 (6 bases). With 6 bases removed from V and 4 bases from J, the gap between germline ends came to 10 bases. The CDR3 extends over 13 amino acids. Germline CDR1 reads LGHNT; CDR2 reads FRNRAP. CDR3 DNA: TGTGCTAGTGGGCCTACAGGGTACAATGAGCAGTTCTTC. It encodes CASGPTGYNEQFF.

In this sample, this clonotype turned up many times. The V call is TRBV4-2, the J call TRBJ2-1; D may be TRBD2 (6 bases). The CDR3 is made up of 16 amino acids. Germline V gives CDR1 LGHNA, CDR2 YNFKEQ. Trimming stripped 3 bases from V and 7 bases from J, with 19 bases between. In DNA, the CDR3 is TGTGCCAGCAGCCACCCCGTCGCGGATAGCGGAAATGAGCAGTTCTTC. As protein: CASSHPVADSGNEQFF.

Written as DNA, the CDR3 is TGTGCCAGCAGCATGGACGGGGAGCAGTTCTTC. It codes for CASSMDGEQFF. The chain has TRBV11-2 and TRBJ2-1; no clear D gene. The CDR3 has 11 residues. The V end lost 5 bases, the J end lost 10 bases, and 9 bases lay between the germline ends. CDR1 and CDR2 from the germline V gene are SGHAT and FQNNGV.

In its sample, this clonotype was seen a few times. V gene TRBV11-2 combines with J gene TRBJ1-1; D call uncertain. The CDR3 totals 13 residues. Germline V gene data show CDR1 as SGHAT and CDR2 as FQNNGV. V lost 7 bases and J 2 bases, leaving 11 bases between the germline ends. The CDR3 DNA is TGTGCCAGCAAGGCAGAGGGAAACACTGAAGCTTTCTTT. As protein: CASKAEGNTEAFF.

This clonotype has more than one count but fewer than ten. The chain couples TRBV15 to TRBJ1-1, with TRBD1 as a possible D gene (6 bases). Trimming stripped 8 bases from V and 5 bases from J, with 15 bases between. The CDR3 covers 13 residues. Germline CDR1 reads LNHNV; CDR2 reads YYDKDF (reference sequence). DNA for the CDR3: TGTGCCACCGCCCGAGGGGGTGGAACTGAAGCTTTCTTT. Protein: CATARGGGTEAFF.

There are a few counts of this clonotype. The chain combines TRBV30 with TRBJ2-1; weak D call: TRBD2 (6 bases). This CDR3 region has 12 residues. Trimming shortened V by 3 bases and J by 9 bases, and 12 bases separated the two germline ends. Germline assignment: CDR1 GTSNPN and CDR2 SVGIG (reference sequence). CDR3 sequence (DNA): TGTGCCTGGAGCGCGGGACGTTTTGAGCAGTTCTTC. Translation: CAWSAGRFEQFF.

This clonotype was detected ten times or more. The chain combines TRBV11-2 with TRBJ2-1; TRBD2 matches at 8 bases. This CDR3 is built from 15 residues. Germline V CDR1 and CDR2: SGHAT, FQNNGV. The V and J ends lost 4 bases and 7 bases, in that order; junction bases with no gene match: 9. The CDR3 protein is CASSSSSGGPNEQFF. DNA of the CDR3: TGTGCCAGCAGCTCAAGTTCGGGAGGGCCTAATGAGCAGTTCTTC.

There are a few counts of this clonotype. This chain connects TRBV4-1 to TRBJ2-5; 8 nucleotides agree with TRBD1. V lost 4 bases and J lost 2; bases outside the gene matches: 9. Germline V CDR1 and CDR2: MGHRA, YSYEKL. The CDR3 loop spans 16 amino acids. This CDR3 reads CASSPAHRGLQETQYF. The CDR3 nucleotides are TGCGCCAGCAGCCCCGCCCACAGGGGGTTACAAGAGACCCAGTACTTC.

The V and J genes are TRBV20-1 and TRBJ2-7, with D perhaps matching TRBD2 (5 bases). V shed 5 bases and J shed 0 bases, with 8 bases lying between them. Germline V gene sequence: CDR1 DFQATT, CDR2 SNEGSKA (reference sequence). The CDR3 sequence is 12 residues long. CDR3 bases: TGCAGTGCTCCTCGGGGCTCCTACGAGCAGTACTTC. Translating gives CSAPRGSYEQYF.

In this sample, this clonotype turned up a few times. The gene calls are TRBV10-1 and TRBJ2-5, with D unresolved. V lost 2 bases and J 2 bases, leaving 9 bases between the germline ends. Germline V gene data show CDR1 as WNHNN and CDR2 as SYGVQD (reference sequence). This CDR3 region has 14 residues. The CDR3 is CASSESRNQETQYF. The CDR3 DNA reads as TGCGCCAGCAGTGAGAGTCGCAATCAAGAGACCCAGTACTTC.

This clonotype was found a few times. The gene calls are TRBV7-2 and TRBJ2-1, with TRBD2 as a possible D gene (6 bases). Trimming left V 1 base short and J 0 bases short, with 7 bases between. The CDR3 is 15 residues long. Germline V gene data show CDR1 as SGHTA and CDR2 as FQGNSA. As DNA, the CDR3 is TGTGCCAGCAGCTTAGGGAGGGCCTCCTACAATGAGCAGTTCTTC. Translated, it gives CASSLGRASYNEQFF.

This clonotype has a handful of counts. The genes are TRBV12-3 or TRBV12-4 and TRBJ2-3; possibly TRBD2 for D (6 bases). The CDR3 runs 15 residues. Trimming pared 3 bases from V and 0 bases from J, leaving 10 bases between. In DNA form, the CDR3 reads TGTGCCAGCAGTTTTCTCGGGGGAAGCACAGATACGCAGTATTTT. This sequence encodes CASSFLGGSTDTQYF.

This clonotype occurred many times. CDR3: CASSKVGSSTDTQYF. The CDR3 DNA is TGTGCCAGCAGCAAAGTCGGCTCTAGCACAGATACGCAGTATTTT. The genes are TRBV21-1 and TRBJ2-3. TRBV21-1 is a pseudogene. The CDR3 length is 15 residues.

This sequence joins TRBV20-1 and TRBJ2-5, with TRBD2 as a possible D gene (7 bases). Trimming cost V 3 bases and J 3 bases, with 11 bases left between them. Germline V lookup: CDR1 DFQATT, CDR2 SNEGSKA (reference sequence). This CDR3 is built from 13 residues. Here the CDR3 DNA reads TGCAGTGCTAGGCGGGGGCCGGAAGAGACCCAGTACTTC. As protein: CSARRGPEETQYF.

This clonotype appeared many times. The chain uses TRBV6-1 and TRBJ1-5; no firm D call. There are 12 residues in the CDR3. V was cut by 10 bases and J by 0 bases, with 7 bases left in between. CDR1 is MNHNS, CDR2 SASEGT, per germline. The CDR3 DNA sequence: TGTGCCACCGGAGTTAGCAATCAGCCCCAGCATTTT. Translation: CATGVSNQPQHF.

This clonotype was observed a few times. This chain uses TRBV6-2 or TRBV6-3 with TRBJ1-1; no definite D call. Germline CDR1 MNHEY, CDR2 SVGEGT. This CDR3 is 13 amino acids long. The V end was cut by 3 bases, the J end by 0 bases, with 5 bases between. The CDR3 spells CASSYTLNTEAFF. As DNA, the CDR3 is TGTGCCAGCAGTTATACTTTGAACACTGAAGCTTTCTTT.

This clonotype appeared a few times. The chain is built from TRBV27 and TRBJ2-2; TRBD1 or TRBD2 may be the D gene (5 bases each). The CDR3 spans 17 residues. Germline V gene data show CDR1 as MNHEY and CDR2 as SMNVEV (reference sequence). V was trimmed by 4 bases and J by 3 bases, leaving 18 bases between them. CDR3 coding DNA: TGTGCCAGCAGTTCACGACAGAGGGGATGGGACACCGGGGAGCTGTTTTTT. Its translation: CASSSRQRGWDTGELFF.

This clonotype has a handful of counts. The rearrangement joins TRBV12-3 or TRBV12-4 to TRBJ2-2; 7 nucleotides match TRBD1. The CDR3 has 15 residues. With V trimmed by 5 bases and J by 3 bases, 6 bases remained unmatched. CDR3 residues: CASSGWGQHTGELFF. DNA for the CDR3: TGTGCCAGCAGTGGCTGGGGACAGCACACCGGGGAGCTGTTTTTT.

DNA of the CDR3: TGTGCCAGCGTCGGACTAGCGGGGTACAATGAGCAGTTCTTC. Protein sequence: CASVGLAGYNEQFF. The V call is TRBV6-1, the J call TRBJ2-1; 12 bases agree with TRBD2. The V and J ends lost 8 bases and 4 bases, in that order; junction bases with no gene match: 3. The CDR3 consists of 14 residues. Per germline, CDR1 MNHNS and CDR2 SASEGT.

This sequence joins TRBV19 and TRBJ2-2; 8 bases match TRBD2. The CDR3 spans 15 residues. Looked up from germline, CDR1 is LNHDA and CDR2 is SQIVND (reference sequence). V lost 2 bases and J lost 4; bases outside the gene matches: 3. CDR3 DNA sequence: TGTGCCAGTAGTATAACAGGGACTAGCACCGGGGAGCTGTTTTTT. This codes for CASSITGTSTGELFF.

This clonotype was detected only a few times. V gene TRBV10-2 combines with J gene TRBJ2-1; 7 bases are shared with TRBD1. Germline V gives CDR1 WSHSY, CDR2 SAAADI. This CDR3 is 12 amino acids long. V lost 5 bases and J lost 10; bases outside the gene matches: 5. Written as DNA, the CDR3 is TGCGCCAGCAGTTCGCAGGGGGAGGAGCAGTTCTTC. Amino acids: CASSSQGEEQFF.

The chain's CDR3 is CASSRLAGLLTYNEQFF. CDR3 in DNA: TGTGCCAGCAGTCGGCTAGCGGGTCTGCTCACCTACAATGAGCAGTTCTTC. This chain links TRBV6-2 or TRBV6-3 with TRBJ2-1; 8 bases are a match to TRBD2. The CDR3 consists of 17 residues. V lost 5 bases to trimming and J lost 2 bases; unmatched junction nucleotides: 11. Germline V gene data show CDR1 as MNHEY and CDR2 as SVGEGT.

In this sample, this clonotype turned up many times. This chain links TRBV6-5 with TRBJ2-5; perhaps TRBD2 as D (5 bases). This CDR3 is 15 amino acids long. Trimming removed 0 bases from V and 3 bases from J, with 11 bases in between. Per germline, CDR1 MNHEY and CDR2 SVGAGI. The CDR3 loop reads CASSYSPTGKETQYF. In nucleotides, the CDR3 is TGTGCCAGCAGTTACTCCCCGACGGGGAAAGAGACCCAGTACTTC.